This TCR beta chain was captured in a study of CD8+ T cells in alopecia areata. Study-level points and caveats: Scalp clonality, together with expanded CD8+ clones among the top 100, fell significantly with tofacitinib.

Regarding treatment: oral pan-JAK inhibitor, 5-10 mg twice daily. Worth noting for this clone: Its antigen remains unknown.

The authors extracted RNA and reverse transcribed it into cDNA as the sequencing template. Some clones are missing from TCRdb's copy, which holds only in-frame ones; the method was immunoSEQ multiplex PCR. This repertoire shows 200,000 to 250,000 clones, 40% to 45% found once; its top ten account for 2% to 3%. J was trimmed by 7 bases and V by 8 bases; bases with no gene match: 11. The CDR3 sequence is 14 residues long. CDR1 and CDR2 (germline): SNHLY, FYNNEI. The input for sequencing was CD4+ T cells sorted from blood, taken around week 36, from a patient treated with tofacitinib. The sequence was collected from a human donor with alopecia areata. V usage is TRBV2 and J usage is TRBJ2-5; 9 bases map to TRBD1. The CDR3 sequence: CASGRDREAGTQYF. DNA for the CDR3: TGTGCCAGCGGCCGGGACAGGGAAGCAGGGACCCAGTACTTC.